This is a list of T cell receptor beta chains from one sample in a study of T cell responses to AZD1222 COVID-19 vaccine. Generated by immunoSEQ multiplex PCR, the TCRdb table keeps only in-frame clones and is missing some. The profile shows 57,000 or so clones, approximately 85% of them singletons. This sample comprised peripheral blood, obtained on day 0 of MenACWY control vaccination. The receptors stem from an adult in good health. The CDR3 runs from the conserved cysteine through the conserved F or W. Each record gives: V gene, clone size, D gene, J gene, CDR3 DNA, CDR3 protein. A D gene is named only where the DNA matches it firmly. Clone size appears in some rows only: once, few, many, or a class for an expanded clone.

TRBV27	-	-	TRBJ2-2	TGTGCCAGCAAGTACACCGGGGAGCTGTTTTTT	CASKYTGELFF
TRBV28	-	-	TRBJ2-2	TGTGCCAGCAGTTTAAGAACCGGGGAGCTGTTTTTT	CASSLRTGELFF
TRBV5-1	-	TRBD2	TRBJ2-5	TGCGCCAGCAGCTTGGGGACTAGCGGTGGTGCGGAGACCCAGTACTTC	CASSLGTSGGAETQYF
TRBV11-2	-	-	TRBJ2-7	TGTGCCAGCAGCCATAGGTTGGGACAAAACTCCTACGAGCAGTACTTC	CASSHRLGQNSYEQYF
TRBV7-8	-	-	TRBJ1-1	TGTGCCAGCAGCGCGTCGGATCTATTGAACACTGAAGCTTTCTTT	CASSASDLLNTEAFF
TRBV6-6	-	-	TRBJ1-5	TGTGCCAGCATTGACTGGAATAGCAATCAGCCCCAGCATTTT	CASIDWNSNQPQHF
TRBV14	-	-	TRBJ1-5	TGTGCCAGCAGCAGAACGGGAAATCAGCCCCAGCATTTT	CASSRTGNQPQHF
TRBV6-5	-	-	TRBJ2-1	TGTGCCAGCAGGGCGGTCAATGAGCAGTTCTTC	CASRAVNEQFF
TRBV7-2	-	-	TRBJ2-3	TGTGCCAGCAGCTTAGTAGCTGGCACAGATACGCAGTATTTT	CASSLVAGTDTQYF
TRBV5-1	-	TRBD1	TRBJ2-7	TGCGCCAGCAGCTTGTATGGGGGACAGGGGGCGCGGTACGAGCAGTACTTC	CASSLYGGQGARYEQYF
TRBV7-8	-	-	TRBJ2-7	TGTGCCAGCAGCCCGCGGCCCGAATCCGAGCAGTACTTC	CASSPRPESEQYF
TRBV5-5	-	-	TRBJ2-3	TGTGCCAGCAGCTTGGAGGTGGGAGTAGAAAATACGCAGTATTTT	CASSLEVGVENTQYF
TRBV3-1/TRBV3-2	-	-	TRBJ1-6	TGTGCCAGCAGCCTCAGAGGGGGACCCTCTCATCCCCTCCACTTT	CASSLRGGPSHPLHF
TRBV28	once	-	TRBJ1-2	TGTGCCAGCAGCCCGACAAACCCGTATGGCTACACCTTC	CASSPTNPYGYTF
TRBV7-9	-	-	TRBJ2-1	TGTGCCAGCAGCTTAAGAGCTAGACCCAGCTCCTACAATGAGCAGTTCTTC	CASSLRARPSSYNEQFF
TRBV6-5	-	TRBD2	TRBJ2-7	TGTGCCAGCAGGGGGACTAGCGGGTACGAGCAGTACTTC	CASRGTSGYEQYF
TRBV5-4	-	TRBD1	TRBJ1-2	TGTGCCAGCAGCCCACCGGACAGGGGGCTCTATGGCTACACCTTC	CASSPPDRGLYGYTF
TRBV11-2	-	-	TRBJ2-2	TGTGCCAGCAGCTTCAGGGGTACCGGGGAGCTGTTTTTT	CASSFRGTGELFF
TRBV5-4	-	TRBD1	TRBJ2-7	TGTGCCAGCAGCCGAACCGGGACAGATAATCTGGGGCAGTACTTC	CASSRTGTDNLGQYF
TRBV27	-	-	TRBJ2-1	TGTGCCAGCAGTTTGATAGGGGCTAGCAGCAACTCCTACAATGAGCAGTTCTTC	CASSLIGASSNSYNEQFF
TRBV6-4	few	-	TRBJ2-2	TGTGCCAGCAATTATCCGGTTGAGGCGGGGATGAACACCGGGGAGCTGTTTTTT	CASNYPVEAGMNTGELFF
TRBV18	-	-	TRBJ2-7	TGTGCCAGCTCACCACCGGGGACTTCCTTGGCCTACGAGCAGTACTTC	CASSPPGTSLAYEQYF
TRBV6-2/TRBV6-3	-	TRBD1	TRBJ2-5	TGTGCCAGCAGCAAAGACAGGGGATGGGAGGAGACCCAGTACTTC	CASSKDRGWEETQYF
TRBV5-1	once	-	TRBJ1-2	TGCGCCAGCAGCGCGGAGGGGGAATACTATGGCTACACCTTC	CASSAEGEYYGYTF
TRBV29-1	-	TRBD1	TRBJ2-3	TGCAGCGTTGAAGGACCAAACAGGGGGCTTACGCAGTATTTT	CSVEGPNRGLTQYF
TRBV5-5	-	-	TRBJ1-6	TGTGCCAGCAGCTTCTGGAGATCCCTCCACTTT	CASSFWRSLHF
TRBV7-2	-	TRBD2	TRBJ2-7	TGTGCCAGCACGCAAGGGGGGCTAGCGGGTTCTTGGGAGCAGTACTTC	CASTQGGLAGSWEQYF
TRBV2	-	-	TRBJ1-6	TGTGCCAGCAGTCTACAGGGAACACTTAATTCACCCCTCCACTTT	CASSLQGTLNSPLHF
TRBV30	-	TRBD1	TRBJ1-1	TGTGCCTGGAGTCGCCCCGGGACAGGGAACACTGAAGCTTTCTTT	CAWSRPGTGNTEAFF
TRBV2	-	TRBD1	TRBJ2-1	TGTGCCAGCAGTGGACAGGGACAGAGAAACAATGAGCAGTTCTTC	CASSGQGQRNNEQFF
TRBV30	-	-	TRBJ2-3	TGTGCCTGGAGTGTATATCTCCCCTACGATCTAGATACGCAGTATTTT	CAWSVYLPYDLDTQYF
TRBV28	-	-	TRBJ2-5	TGTGCCAGCAGTTTGACTGGGGGAAAGACCCAGTACTTC	CASSLTGGKTQYF
TRBV7-6	-	TRBD1	TRBJ2-2	TGTGCCAGCAGCTTAGCACCCCTGGGACAGGCGAACACCGGGGAGCTGTTTTTT	CASSLAPLGQANTGELFF
TRBV28	-	-	TRBJ2-1	TGTGCCAGCAGAGTCGACAGAAGCTCCTACAATGAGCAGTTCTTC	CASRVDRSSYNEQFF
TRBV28	-	-	TRBJ1-5	TGTGCCAGCAGTAGTACAGGGTCCGGCGGTCAGCCCCAGCATTTT	CASSSTGSGGQPQHF
TRBV10-3	-	TRBD1	TRBJ2-1	TGTGCCATCAGTACCTCGACAGGGAGCTCCTACAATGAGCAGTTCTTC	CAISTSTGSSYNEQFF
TRBV4-2	once	-	TRBJ2-7	TGTGCCAGCAGCCAAGACGCGGGACACCCCTACGAGCAGTACTTC	CASSQDAGHPYEQYF
TRBV10-1	-	-	TRBJ2-7	TGCGCCAGCAGTGTTTCGAGGGTGCCCTACGAGCAGTACTTC	CASSVSRVPYEQYF
TRBV21-1	-	-	TRBJ1-5	TGTGCCAGCAGCGAGGTATCACAGGGAGGAAATCAGCCCCAGCATTTT	CASSEVSQGGNQPQHF
TRBV28	-	-	TRBJ2-7	TGTGCCAGCAGTTTATACGGCAGGGGATCGTCCGAGCAGTACTTC	CASSLYGRGSSEQYF
TRBV7-9	-	-	TRBJ2-7	TGTGCCAGCAGCTTAATAATTTACGAGCAGTACTTC	CASSLIIYEQYF
TRBV6-5	-	-	TRBJ1-1	TGTGCCAGCACCATGGACGGTTGGAACACTGAAGCTTTCTTT	CASTMDGWNTEAFF
TRBV4-3	-	-	TRBJ2-7	TGCGCCAGCAGCCGGGGGATAGGATTGTGCAGGAACCTCTCCTACGAGCAGTACTTC	CASSRGIGLCRNLSYEQYF
TRBV6-2/TRBV6-3	few	TRBD1	TRBJ1-2	TGTGCCAGCAGTTACTCAGGCAGGGGGCGGCTCGGCTACACCTTC	CASSYSGRGRLGYTF
TRBV19	-	TRBD1	TRBJ1-6	TGTGCCAGTAGTTTTTTGGGACAGTATTCACCCCTCCACTTT	CASSFLGQYSPLHF
TRBV7-6	-	TRBD2	TRBJ2-5	TGTGCCAGCAGCAGTCTCGGCGGGAGAGGAGAGACCCAGTACTTC	CASSSLGGRGETQYF
TRBV6-5	-	TRBD1	TRBJ2-5	TGTGCCAGCAGTTCAACCCGGGACAGCCAAGAGACCCAGTACTTC	CASSSTRDSQETQYF
TRBV7-2	-	-	TRBJ1-6	TGTGCCAGCAGCTTAGCCGCCCAGGGGTATACGCGGAATTCACCCCTCCACTTT	CASSLAAQGYTRNSPLHF
TRBV6-5	few	-	TRBJ1-1	TGTGCCAGCAGTCCCCTATCTGAAGCTTTCTTT	CASSPLSEAFF
TRBV27	-	TRBD1	TRBJ2-7	TGTGCCAGCAGGAGGTCAGGGACAGGATCCCCCTACGAGCAGTACTTC	CASRRSGTGSPYEQYF